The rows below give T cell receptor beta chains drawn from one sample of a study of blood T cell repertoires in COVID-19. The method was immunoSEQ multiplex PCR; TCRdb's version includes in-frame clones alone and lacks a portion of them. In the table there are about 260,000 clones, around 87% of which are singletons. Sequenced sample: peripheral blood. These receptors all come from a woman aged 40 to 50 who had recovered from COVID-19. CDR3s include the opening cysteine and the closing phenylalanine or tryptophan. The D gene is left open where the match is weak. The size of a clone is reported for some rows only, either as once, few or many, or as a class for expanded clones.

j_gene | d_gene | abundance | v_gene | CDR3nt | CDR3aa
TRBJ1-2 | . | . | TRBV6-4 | TGTGCCAGCAGTGAAACAGGCATAAATGGCTACACCTTC | CASSETGINGYTF
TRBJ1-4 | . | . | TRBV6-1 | TGTGCCAGCAGTGATCCAGGGGATGGTGAAAAACTGTTTTTT | CASSDPGDGEKLFF
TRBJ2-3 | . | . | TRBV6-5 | TGTGCCAGCAGTTACAGACTAGTCACAGATACGCAGTATTTT | CASSYRLVTDTQYF
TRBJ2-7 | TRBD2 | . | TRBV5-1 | TGCGCCAGCAGCTGGGGACTAGCCGACTCCTACGAGCAGTACTTC | CASSWGLADSYEQYF
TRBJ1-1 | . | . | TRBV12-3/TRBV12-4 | TGTGCCAGCACCCCAGGGCCAAACACTGAAGCTTTCTTT | CASTPGPNTEAFF
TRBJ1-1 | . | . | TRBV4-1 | TGCGCCAGCAGCCAACAGGGGAGAGTCACTGAAGCTTTCTTT | CASSQQGRVTEAFF
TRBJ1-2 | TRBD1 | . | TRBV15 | TGTGCCACCAGCAGGGCCCCAGGGGGCGGTGGCTACACCTTC | CATSRAPGGGGYTF
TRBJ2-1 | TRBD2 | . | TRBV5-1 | TGCGCCAGCAGCTTGATCGGGGGGTCCTACAATGAGCAGTTCTTC | CASSLIGGSYNEQFF
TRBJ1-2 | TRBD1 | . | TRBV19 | TGTGCCAGTAGTATTGGGGACAGGAGTAACTATGGCTACACCTTC | CASSIGDRSNYGYTF
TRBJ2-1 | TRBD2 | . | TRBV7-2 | TGTGCCAGCAGCTCCGATAGCGGGGGGGCCTTTGAGCAGTTCTTC | CASSSDSGGAFEQFF
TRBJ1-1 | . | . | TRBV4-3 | TGCGCCAGCAGCCCACGGGAGGGGAACACTGAAGCTTTCTTT | CASSPREGNTEAFF
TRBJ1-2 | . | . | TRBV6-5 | TGTGCCAGCAGTTACGGGCAGTTAGCTAACTATGGCTACACCTTC | CASSYGQLANYGYTF
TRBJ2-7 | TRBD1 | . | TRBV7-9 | TGTGCCGGGGAGACAGGGGGCAGGGTTCAGCAGTACTTC | CAGETGGRVQQYF
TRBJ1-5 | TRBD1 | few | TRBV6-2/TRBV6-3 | TGTGCCAGCAGCTGGGACAGGGAGGGCGGTCAGCCCCAGCATTTT | CASSWDREGGQPQHF
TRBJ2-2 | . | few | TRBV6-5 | TGTGCCAGCAGAAGCGACCTGAACACCGGGGAGCTGTTTTTT | CASRSDLNTGELFF
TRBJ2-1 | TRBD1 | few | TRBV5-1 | TGCGCCGCAGGGACAGGGTATAGCGATGAGCAGTTCTTC | CAAGTGYSDEQFF
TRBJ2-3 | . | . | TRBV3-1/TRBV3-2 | TGTGCCAGCAGCCTATCCACAGATACGCAGTATTTT | CASSLSTDTQYF
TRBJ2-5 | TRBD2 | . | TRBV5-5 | TGTGCCAGCAGCCCCTCGGGGGGGTTGGGAGAGACCCAGTACTTC | CASSPSGGLGETQYF
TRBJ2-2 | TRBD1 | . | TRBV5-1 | TGCGCCAGCACTCTCTTGGGGACAGGCACCGGGGAGCTGTTTTTT | CASTLLGTGTGELFF
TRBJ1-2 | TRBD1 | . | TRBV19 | TGTGCCAGTAGTCCCCGGGACAGGGTGGGCTACACCTTC | CASSPRDRVGYTF
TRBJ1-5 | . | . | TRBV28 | TGTGCCAGCAGTCCCCCCCGAGTTAGAGGCAATCAGCCCCAGCATTTT | CASSPPRVRGNQPQHF
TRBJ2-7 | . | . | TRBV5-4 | TGTGCCAGCAGCTTAATCGGCCCCGGGTACGAGCAGTACTTC | CASSLIGPGYEQYF